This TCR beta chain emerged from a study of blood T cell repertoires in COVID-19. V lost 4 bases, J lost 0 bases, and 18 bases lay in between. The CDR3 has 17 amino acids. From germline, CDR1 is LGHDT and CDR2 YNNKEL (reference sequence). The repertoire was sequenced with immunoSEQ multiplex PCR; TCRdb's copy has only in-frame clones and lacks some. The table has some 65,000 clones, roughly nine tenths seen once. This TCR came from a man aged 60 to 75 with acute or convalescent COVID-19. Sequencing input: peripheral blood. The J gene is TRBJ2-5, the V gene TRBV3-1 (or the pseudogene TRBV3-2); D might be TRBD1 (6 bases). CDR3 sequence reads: CASSLLAPGQDQETQYF. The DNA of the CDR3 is TGTGCCAGCAGCCTCCTAGCCCCGGGACAAGACCAAGAGACCCAGTACTTC.